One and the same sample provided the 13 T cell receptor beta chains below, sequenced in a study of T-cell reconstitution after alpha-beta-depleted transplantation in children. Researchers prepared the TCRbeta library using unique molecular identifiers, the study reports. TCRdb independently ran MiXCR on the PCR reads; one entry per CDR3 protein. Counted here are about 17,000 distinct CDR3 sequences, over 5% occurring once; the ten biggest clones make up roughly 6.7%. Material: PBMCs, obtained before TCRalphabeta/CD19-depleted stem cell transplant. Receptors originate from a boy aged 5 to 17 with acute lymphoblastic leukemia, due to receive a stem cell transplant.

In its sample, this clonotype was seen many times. The CDR3 loop reads CASSPRSPNWQFF. CDR3 nucleotide sequence: TGTGCCAGCAGCCCCCGCTCCCCGAATTGGCAGTTCTTC. The chain is built from TRBV11-3 and TRBJ2-1; D gene unclear. Looked up from germline, CDR1 is SGHNT and CDR2 is YENEEA. V lost 5 bases and J lost 12, with 17 bases in between. This CDR3 region has 13 residues.

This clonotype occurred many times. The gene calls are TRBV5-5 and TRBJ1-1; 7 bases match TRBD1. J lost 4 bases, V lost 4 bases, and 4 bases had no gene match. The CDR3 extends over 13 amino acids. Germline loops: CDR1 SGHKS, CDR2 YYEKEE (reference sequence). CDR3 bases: TGTGCCAGCAGCGTAGACAGGGCCACTGAAGCTTTCTTT. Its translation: CASSVDRATEAFF.

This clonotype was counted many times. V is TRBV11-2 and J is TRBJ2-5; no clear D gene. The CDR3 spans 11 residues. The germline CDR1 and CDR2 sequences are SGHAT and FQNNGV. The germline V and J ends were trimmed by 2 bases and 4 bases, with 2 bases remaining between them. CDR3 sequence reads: CASSLSETQYF. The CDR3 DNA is TGTGCCAGCAGCTTATCAGAGACCCAGTACTTC.

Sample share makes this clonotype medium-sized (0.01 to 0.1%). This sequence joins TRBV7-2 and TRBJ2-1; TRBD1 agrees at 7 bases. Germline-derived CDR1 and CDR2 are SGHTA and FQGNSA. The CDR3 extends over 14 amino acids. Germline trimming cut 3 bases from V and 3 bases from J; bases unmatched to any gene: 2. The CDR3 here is CASSLDRIYNEQFF. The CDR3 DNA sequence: TGTGCCAGCAGCTTGGACAGGATCTACAATGAGCAGTTCTTC.

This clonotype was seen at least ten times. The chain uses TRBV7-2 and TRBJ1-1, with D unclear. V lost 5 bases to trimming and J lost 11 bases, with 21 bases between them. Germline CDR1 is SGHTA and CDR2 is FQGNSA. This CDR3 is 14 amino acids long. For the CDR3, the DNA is TGTGCCAGCAGCCCAGCCGTTGGACGTTCATGGGCTTTCTTT. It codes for CASSPAVGRSWAFF.

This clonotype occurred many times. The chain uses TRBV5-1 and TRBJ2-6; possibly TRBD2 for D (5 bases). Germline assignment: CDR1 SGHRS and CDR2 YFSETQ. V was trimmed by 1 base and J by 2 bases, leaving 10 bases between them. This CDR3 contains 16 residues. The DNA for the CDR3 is TGCGCCAGCAGCTTGCCGAGGGTAGCTGGGGCCAACGTCCTGACTTTC. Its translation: CASSLPRVAGANVLTF. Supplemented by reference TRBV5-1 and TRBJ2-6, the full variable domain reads KAGVTQTPRYLIKTRGQQVTLSCSPISGHRSVSWYQQTPGQGLQFLFEYFSETQRNKGNFPGRFSGRQFSNSRSEMNVSTLELGDSALYLCASSLPRVAGANVLTFGAGSRLTVL.

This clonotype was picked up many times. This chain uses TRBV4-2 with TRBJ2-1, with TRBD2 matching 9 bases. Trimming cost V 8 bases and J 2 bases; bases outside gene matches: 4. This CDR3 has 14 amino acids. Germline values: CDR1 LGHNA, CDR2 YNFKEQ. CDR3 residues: CASWAGGPYNEQFF. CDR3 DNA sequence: TGTGCCAGCTGGGCGGGAGGGCCCTACAATGAGCAGTTCTTC.

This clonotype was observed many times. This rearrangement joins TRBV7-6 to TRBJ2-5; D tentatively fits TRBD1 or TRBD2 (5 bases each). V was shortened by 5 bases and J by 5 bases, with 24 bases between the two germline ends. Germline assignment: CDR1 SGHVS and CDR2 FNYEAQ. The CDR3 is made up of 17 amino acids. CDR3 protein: CASSTLLGAGKGETQYF. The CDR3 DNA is TGTGCCAGCAGCACCCTCCTTGGGGCCGGGAAAGGGGAGACCCAGTACTTC.

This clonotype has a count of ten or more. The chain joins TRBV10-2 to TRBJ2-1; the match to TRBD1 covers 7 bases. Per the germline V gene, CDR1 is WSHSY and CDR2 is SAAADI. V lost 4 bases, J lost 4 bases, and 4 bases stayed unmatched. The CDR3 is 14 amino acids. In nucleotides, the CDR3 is TGCGCCAGCAGTGTAGGGGGCTCTTACAATGAGCAGTTCTTC. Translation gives CASSVGGSYNEQFF.

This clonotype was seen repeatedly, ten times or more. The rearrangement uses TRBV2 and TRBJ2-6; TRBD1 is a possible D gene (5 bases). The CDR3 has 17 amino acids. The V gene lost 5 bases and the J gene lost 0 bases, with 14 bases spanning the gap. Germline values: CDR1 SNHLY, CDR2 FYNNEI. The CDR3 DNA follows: TGTGCCAGCAGTAAGGCCGGACAAACCTCTGGGGCCAACGTCCTGACTTTC. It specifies CASSKAGQTSGANVLTF.

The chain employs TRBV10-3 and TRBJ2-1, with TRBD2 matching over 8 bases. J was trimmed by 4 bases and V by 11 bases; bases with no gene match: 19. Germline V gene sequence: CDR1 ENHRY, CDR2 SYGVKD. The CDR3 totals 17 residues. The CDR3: CARCPRGVLLTYNEQFF. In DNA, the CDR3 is TGTGCCCGCTGCCCGCGGGGGGTCCTTTTAACGTACAATGAGCAGTTCTTC.

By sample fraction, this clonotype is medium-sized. DNA of the CDR3: TGTGCCAGCAGACCCCGACAATTCCCCTACGAGCAGTACTTC. Translating gives CASRPRQFPYEQYF. V usage is TRBV6-5 and J usage is TRBJ2-7; no definite D call. Trimming took 6 bases from V and 2 from J, leaving 14 bases between them. CDR1 is MNHEY, CDR2 SVGAGI, per germline. The CDR3 has 14 amino acids.

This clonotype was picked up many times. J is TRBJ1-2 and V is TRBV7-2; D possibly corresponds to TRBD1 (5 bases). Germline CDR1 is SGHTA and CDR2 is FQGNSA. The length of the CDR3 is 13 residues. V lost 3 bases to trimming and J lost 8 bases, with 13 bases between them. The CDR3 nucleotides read TGTGCCAGCAGCTTTCGGGCCTGGGACGGCTACACCTTC. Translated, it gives CASSFRAWDGYTF.